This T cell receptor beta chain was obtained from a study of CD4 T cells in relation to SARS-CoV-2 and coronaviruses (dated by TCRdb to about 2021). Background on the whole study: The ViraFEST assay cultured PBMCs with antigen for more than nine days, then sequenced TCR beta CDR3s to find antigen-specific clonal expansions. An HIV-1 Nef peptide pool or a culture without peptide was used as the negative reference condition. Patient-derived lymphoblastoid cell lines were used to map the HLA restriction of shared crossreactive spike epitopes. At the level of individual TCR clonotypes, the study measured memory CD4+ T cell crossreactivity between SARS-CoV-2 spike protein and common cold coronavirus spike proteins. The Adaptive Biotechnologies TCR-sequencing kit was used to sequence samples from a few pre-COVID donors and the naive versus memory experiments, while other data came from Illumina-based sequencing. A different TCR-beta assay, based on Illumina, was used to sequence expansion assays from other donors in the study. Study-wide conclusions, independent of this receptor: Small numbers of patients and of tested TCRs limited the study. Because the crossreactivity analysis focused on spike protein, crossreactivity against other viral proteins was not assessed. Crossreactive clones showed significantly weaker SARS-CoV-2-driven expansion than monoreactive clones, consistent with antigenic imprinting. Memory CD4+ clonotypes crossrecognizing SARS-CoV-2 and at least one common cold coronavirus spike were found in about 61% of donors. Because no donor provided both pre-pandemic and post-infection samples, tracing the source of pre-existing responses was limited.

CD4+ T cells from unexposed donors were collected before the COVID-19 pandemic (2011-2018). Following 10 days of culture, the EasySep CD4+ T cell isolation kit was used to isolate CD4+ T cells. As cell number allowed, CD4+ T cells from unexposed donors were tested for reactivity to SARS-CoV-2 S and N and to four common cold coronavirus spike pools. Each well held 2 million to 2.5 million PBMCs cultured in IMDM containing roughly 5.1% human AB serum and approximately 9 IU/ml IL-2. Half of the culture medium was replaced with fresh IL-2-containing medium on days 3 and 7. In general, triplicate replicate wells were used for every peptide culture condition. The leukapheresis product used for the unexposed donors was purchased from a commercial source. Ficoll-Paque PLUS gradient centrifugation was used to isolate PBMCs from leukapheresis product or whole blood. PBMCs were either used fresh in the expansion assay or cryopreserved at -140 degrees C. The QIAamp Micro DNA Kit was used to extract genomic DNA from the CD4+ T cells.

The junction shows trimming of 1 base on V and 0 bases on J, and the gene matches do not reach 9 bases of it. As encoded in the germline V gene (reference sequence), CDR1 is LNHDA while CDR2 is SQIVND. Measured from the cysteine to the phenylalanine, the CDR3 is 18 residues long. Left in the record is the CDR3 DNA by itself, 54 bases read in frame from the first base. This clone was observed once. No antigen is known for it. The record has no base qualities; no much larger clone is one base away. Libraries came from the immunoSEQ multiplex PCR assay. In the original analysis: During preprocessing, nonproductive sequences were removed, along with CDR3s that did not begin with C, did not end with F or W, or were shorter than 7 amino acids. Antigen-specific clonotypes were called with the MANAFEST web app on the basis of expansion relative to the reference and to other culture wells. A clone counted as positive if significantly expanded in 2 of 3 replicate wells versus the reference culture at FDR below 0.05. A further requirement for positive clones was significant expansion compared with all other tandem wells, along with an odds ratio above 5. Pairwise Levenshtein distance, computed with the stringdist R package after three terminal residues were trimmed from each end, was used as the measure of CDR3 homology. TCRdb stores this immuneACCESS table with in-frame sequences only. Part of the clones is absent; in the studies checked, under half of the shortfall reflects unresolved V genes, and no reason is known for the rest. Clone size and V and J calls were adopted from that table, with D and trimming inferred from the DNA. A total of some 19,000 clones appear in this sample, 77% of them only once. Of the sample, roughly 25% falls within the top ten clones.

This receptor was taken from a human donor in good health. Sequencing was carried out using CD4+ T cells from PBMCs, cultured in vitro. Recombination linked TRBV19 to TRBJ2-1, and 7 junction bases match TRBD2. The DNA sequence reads TGTGCCAGTAGTATAGGGATTGGGGGAGGGAGCTCCTACAATGAGCAGTTCTTC. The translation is CASSIGIGGGSSYNEQFF.